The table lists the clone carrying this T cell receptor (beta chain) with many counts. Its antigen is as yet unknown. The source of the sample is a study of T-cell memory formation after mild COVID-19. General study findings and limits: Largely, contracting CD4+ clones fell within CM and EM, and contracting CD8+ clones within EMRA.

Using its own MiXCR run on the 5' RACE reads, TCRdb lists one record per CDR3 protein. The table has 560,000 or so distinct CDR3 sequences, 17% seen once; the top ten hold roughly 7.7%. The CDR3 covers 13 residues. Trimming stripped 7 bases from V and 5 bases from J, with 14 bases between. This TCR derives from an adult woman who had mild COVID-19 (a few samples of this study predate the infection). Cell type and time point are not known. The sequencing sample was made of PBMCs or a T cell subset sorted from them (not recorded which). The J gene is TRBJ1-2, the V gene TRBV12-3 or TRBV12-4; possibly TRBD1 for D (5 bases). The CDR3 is CASNFFQGYGYTF. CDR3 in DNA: TGTGCCAGCAACTTTTTCCAGGGTTATGGCTACACCTTC.